These 25 T cell receptor beta chains were all obtained from the same sample, sequenced in a study of CD8 T cells in Susac syndrome (dated by TCRdb to between 2019 and 2020). Receptors were amplified or captured by the immunoSEQ multiplex PCR assay. RNA was extracted using the RNeasy kit, and roughly 0.45 to 1 ug of the RNA was reverse transcribed with random hexamers. TCRdb trimmed public reads at Q25 via fastp, called clones via MiXCR and kept in-frame beta chains. Merged by CDR3 protein, the rows form single entries marked with the most common genes and DNA. The sample table records more than 95,000 distinct CDR3 sequences; 90% to 95% of these occur just once. The ten largest clones capture 0.093% of the sample. The sequenced material came from CD4+ T cells from PBMCs. The source of these receptors is a human donor with multiple sclerosis.

V usage is TRBV30 and J usage is TRBJ1-5; D is unresolved. CDR3 length: 13 amino acids. CDR1 is GTSNPN and CDR2 is SVGIG in the germline V gene (reference sequence). V lost 1 base and J 5 bases, leaving 9 bases between the germline ends. Here the CDR3 reads CAWSGGRDQPQHF. The CDR3 DNA sequence: TGTGCCTGGAGTGGAGGCCGCGATCAGCCCCAGCATTTT.

This chain links TRBV30 with TRBJ1-1; D unclear. The germline V and J ends were trimmed by 1 base and 8 bases, with 14 bases remaining between them. The CDR3 runs 13 residues. The germline V gene has CDR1 GTSNPN and CDR2 SVGIG (reference sequence). This CDR3 is CAWSAGRVGEAFF. Here the CDR3 DNA reads TGTGCCTGGAGTGCCGGACGAGTAGGCGAAGCTTTCTTT.

V is TRBV25-1 and J is TRBJ1-1, with 8 bases lining up with TRBD1. Germline V gene data show CDR1 as MGHDK and CDR2 as SYGVNS. The CDR3 extends over 17 amino acids. Trimming took 6 bases from V and 2 from J; bases not matched to a gene: 14. The CDR3: CASRSWGVDRGNTEAFF. CDR3 bases: TGTGCCAGCAGGTCTTGGGGTGTAGACAGGGGAAACACTGAAGCTTTCTTT.

CDR3 nucleotide sequence: TGCGCCAGCAGCTCGCTAACAGGGGAACAGCCCCAGCATTTT. Translation gives CASSSLTGEQPQHF. The chain uses TRBV5-1 and TRBJ1-5; TRBD1 agrees at 7 bases. This CDR3 has 14 amino acids. Germline CDR1 and CDR2: SGHRS and YFSETQ. V was clipped by 3 bases and J by 7 bases; unmatched bases: 7.

This chain uses TRBV7-3 with TRBJ2-2; the D gene is possibly TRBD1 (5 bases). The germline gives CDR1 SGHTA, CDR2 FQGTGA. Trimming pared 8 bases from V and 0 bases from J, leaving 10 bases between. The CDR3 length is 14 residues. The CDR3 region is CASSRTSNTGELFF. The CDR3 nucleotides read TGTGCCAGCTCCCGGACATCGAACACCGGGGAGCTGTTTTTT.

This clonotype has a single count. V and J are TRBV24-1 and TRBJ2-5; D is unclear. Between the trimmed V and J ends, which lost 0 bases and 1 base, there was a span of 5 bases. The length of the CDR3 is 14 residues. The germline V gene has CDR1 KGHDR and CDR2 SFDVKD. The CDR3, as DNA: TGTGCCACCAGTGATTTGCCCGGCCAAGAGACCCAGTACTTC. This encodes CATSDLPGQETQYF.

CDR3 region: CSARSPTGASEQYF. In DNA form, the CDR3 reads TGCAGTGCTAGGAGTCCGACAGGGGCCTCCGAGCAGTACTTC. The chain employs TRBV20-1 and TRBJ2-7, with 8 bases aligning to TRBD1. The ends lost 3 bases at V and 6 bases at J; junction bases unmatched: 10. CDR1 is DFQATT, CDR2 SNEGSKA, per germline (reference sequence). The CDR3 covers 14 residues.

The chain links TRBV20-1 to TRBJ1-5; no clear D. This CDR3 comprises 14 residues. Trimming shortened V by 6 bases and J by 6 bases, and 18 bases separated the two germline ends. Germline lookup yields CDR1 DFQATT and CDR2 SNEGSKA (reference sequence). CDR3 nucleotide sequence: TGCAGTGCGACGGATCCTTCGGGTCGTCAGCCCCAGCATTTT. Its protein is CSATDPSGRQPQHF.

This clonotype was seen a single time. The CDR3 sequence: CASSAPPGGEGNSPLHF. The CDR3 DNA reads TGTGCCAGCAGTGCCCCCCCCGGGGGCGAGGGTAATTCACCCCTCCACTTT. This rearrangement joins TRBV3-1 to TRBJ1-6; TRBD1 might be the D (6 bases). Germline CDR1 is LGHDT and CDR2 is YNNKEL (reference sequence). This CDR3 is built from 17 residues. Trimming removed 6 bases at V and 6 bases at J, with 21 bases between.

The chain carries TRBV9 and TRBJ2-2, with unresolved D. Germline V lookup: CDR1 SGDLS, CDR2 YYNGEE. V gave up 8 bases and J gave up 0 bases, with 8 bases separating them. CDR3 length: 13 residues. CDR3 bases: TGTGCCAGTCAAACAACGAACACCGGGGAGCTGTTTTTT. Translation: CASQTTNTGELFF. Variable domain in full (rest from reference TRBV9 and TRBJ2-2): DSGVTQTPKHLITATGQRVTLRCSPRSGDLSVYWYQQSLDQGLQFLIQYYNGEERAKGNILERFSAQQFPDLHSELNLSSLELGDSALYFCASQTTNTGELFFGEGSRLTVL.

J is TRBJ2-7 and V is TRBV19; 11 bases match TRBD2. V shed 4 bases and J 1 base; nucleotides not matched to a gene: 6. CDR1 is LNHDA and CDR2 is SQIVND in the germline V gene (reference sequence). The CDR3 is made up of 16 amino acids. The CDR3 loop reads CASSTYLAGGSYEQYF. The CDR3, as DNA: TGTGCCAGTAGTACGTACCTAGCGGGGGGTTCCTACGAGCAGTACTTC.

The chain recombines TRBV25-1 with TRBJ1-1; D may be TRBD1 (5 bases). CDR1 MGHDK and CDR2 SYGVNS come from the germline V gene. The CDR3 runs 14 residues. V dropped 5 bases and J dropped 0 bases, with 10 bases sitting between them. In DNA, the CDR3 is TGTGCCAGCAGTTCGCAGGGAATGAACACTGAAGCTTTCTTT. Encoded protein: CASSSQGMNTEAFF.

This chain joins TRBV29-1 and TRBJ1-5, with unresolved D. V lost 4 bases and J 2 bases, leaving 12 bases between the germline ends. Germline V gene lookup returns CDR1 SQVTM and CDR2 ANQGSEA. CDR3 size: 14 residues. The CDR3 protein is CSVGLGVGNQPQHF. In nucleotides, the CDR3 is TGCAGCGTTGGTCTAGGTGTCGGCAATCAGCCCCAGCATTTT.

This chain links TRBV23-1 with TRBJ1-5; D gene uncertain. TRBV23-1 is an ORF for which the function is uncertain. CDR3 length equals 17 residues. Trimming took 1 base from V and 1 from J, leaving 14 bases between them. Written as DNA, the CDR3 is TGCGCCAGCAGTCAATTTCACCCTAGGAGGAGCAATCAGCCCCAGCATTTT. Translating gives CASSQFHPRRSNQPQHF.

In its sample, this clonotype was seen a few times. V is TRBV25-1 and J is TRBJ2-2; perhaps TRBD1 as D (6 bases). The CDR3 spans 13 residues. Germline V gene lookup returns CDR1 MGHDK and CDR2 SYGVNS. The V end lost 4 bases, the J end lost 5 bases, and 8 bases lay between the germline ends. CDR3 bases: TGTGCCAGCAGTGGTGACAGGACCGGGGAGCTGTTTTTT. This sequence encodes CASSGDRTGELFF. Complete variable domain (other parts from reference TRBV25-1 and TRBJ2-2): EADIYQTPRYLVIGTGKKITLECSQTMGHDKMYWYQQDPGMELHLIHYSYGVNSTEKGDLSSESTVSRIRTEHFPLTLESARPSHTSQYLCASSGDRTGELFFGEGSRLTVL.

The V gene is TRBV6-2 or TRBV6-3, the J gene TRBJ2-5, with D possibly being TRBD2 (7 bases). The CDR3 loop spans 14 amino acids. Trimming took off 7 bases at V and 2 bases at J, with 14 bases between the two ends. The germline V gene has CDR1 MNHEY and CDR2 SVGEGT. CDR3 protein: CASTEGGVQETQYF. In DNA form, the CDR3 reads TGTGCCAGCACCGAAGGGGGGGTACAAGAGACCCAGTACTTC.

V and J are TRBV7-2 and TRBJ2-3; 8 bases map to TRBD2. Per germline, CDR1 SGHTA and CDR2 FQGNSA. Trimming cost V 5 bases and J 2 bases; bases outside gene matches: 3. This CDR3 region has 14 residues. CDR3 nucleotide sequence: TGTGCCAGCAGCGACGGACTAGCCACAGATACGCAGTATTTT. Residues: CASSDGLATDTQYF.

This clonotype came up a few times. V gene TRBV29-1 combines with J gene TRBJ2-6; 7 nucleotides line up with TRBD2. CDR3 length equals 14 residues. Trimming cost V 7 bases and J 3 bases; bases outside gene matches: 6. CDR1 and CDR2 (germline): SQVTM, ANQGSEA. The CDR3 DNA sequence: TGCAGCGCTGCGACGGGAGGTGGGGCCAACGTCCTGACTTTC. Protein sequence: CSAATGGGANVLTF. The variable domain in full, completed from reference TRBV29-1 and TRBJ2-6, reads SAVISQKPSRDICQRGTSLTIQCQVDSQVTMMFWYRQQPGQSLTLIATANQGSEATYESGFVIDKFPISRPNLTFSTLTVSNMSPEDSSIYLCSAATGGGANVLTFGAGSRLTVL.

V gene TRBV6-5 combines with J gene TRBJ2-2; 7 nucleotides align to TRBD2. The CDR3 length is 15 residues. The ends lost 7 bases at V and 5 bases at J; junction bases unmatched: 10. CDR1 is MNHEY and CDR2 is SVGAGI in the germline V gene. CDR3 in DNA: TGTGCCAGCAATCCGGGTTACGGGGGGACCGGGGAGCTGTTTTTT. Its translation: CASNPGYGGTGELFF.

This rearrangement joins TRBV29-1 to TRBJ1-2; D is perhaps TRBD1 (5 bases). The CDR3 has 16 residues. V shed 0 bases and J shed 5 bases, with 19 bases lying between them. Germline V gives CDR1 SQVTM, CDR2 ANQGSEA. The CDR3: CSVEDLSKGRGYGYTF. For the CDR3, the DNA is TGCAGCGTTGAAGATTTGTCGAAGGGGCGCGGGTATGGCTACACCTTC.

This chain connects TRBV6-5 to TRBJ1-6; maybe TRBD1 (6 bases). V was pared by 8 bases and J by 8 bases, with 16 bases between. Germline V gene lookup returns CDR1 MNHEY and CDR2 SVGAGI. The CDR3 loop spans 14 amino acids. CDR3 bases: TGTGCCAGCCATGATGGACAGATTCATTCACCCCTCCACTTT. It translates to CASHDGQIHSPLHF.

This chain joins TRBV12-3 or TRBV12-4 and TRBJ2-5; TRBD1 matches 7 bases. J lost 2 bases, V lost 4 bases, and 7 bases had no gene match. This CDR3 comprises 15 residues. The CDR3 nucleotides read TGTGCCAGCAGTTCGGGACAGCAGGGACAAGAGACCCAGTACTTC. It yields the protein CASSSGQQGQETQYF.

The J gene is TRBJ2-7, the V gene TRBV29-1; TRBD1 might be the D (5 bases). CDR3 size: 15 residues. The V end lost 6 bases, the J end lost 1 base, and 19 bases lay between the germline ends. Germline V gene sequence: CDR1 SQVTM, CDR2 ANQGSEA. The CDR3 bases are TGCAGCGTCCCCACCACAGGCGAAGCTTCCTACGAGCAGTACTTC. Protein product: CSVPTTGEASYEQYF.

This sequence joins TRBV5-4 and TRBJ2-2; TRBD2 agrees at 8 bases. From germline, CDR1 is SGHNT and CDR2 YYREEE (reference sequence). V shed 4 bases and J 6 bases; nucleotides not matched to a gene: 5. There are 14 residues in the CDR3. CDR3: CASSPGGGPGELFF. The CDR3, as DNA: TGTGCCAGCAGCCCGGGGGGGGGCCCCGGGGAGCTGTTTTTT.

CDR3 loop: CSVEDQGGTEAFF. The CDR3 coding sequence is TGCAGCGTTGAAGATCAGGGTGGGACTGAAGCTTTCTTT. The chain combines TRBV29-1 with TRBJ1-1; D may be TRBD1 (5 bases). The CDR3 runs 13 residues. Trimming left V 0 bases short and J 5 bases short, with 10 bases between. Per germline, CDR1 SQVTM and CDR2 ANQGSEA.